This T cell receptor beta chain is from a study of regulatory T cells in long-lasting Graves disease. Study context: With positive TSH receptor antibodies and over 5 years of antithyroid drugs, Graves' disease was considered persistent.

Study-level results: Newly diagnosed patients shared about a thousand public clonotypes; persistent patients shared some 2,700. There were preferences for TRBV28, TRBJ1-2 and TRBJ2-5 in persistent disease.

Arm-PCR of CDR3 regions with iRepertoire HTBI primers generated TCR beta libraries. TCRdb analysed the multiplex PCR reads with MiXCR anew, one entry per CDR3 protein. The repertoire holds some 450,000 distinct CDR3 sequences, with roughly a quarter as singletons. The V end lost 5 bases, the J end lost 0 bases, and 8 bases lay between the germline ends. CDR3 size: 14 residues. Germline V CDR1 and CDR2: MNHNS, SASEGT. This clonotype was recorded many times. The antigen remains unidentified. Time point here: persistent/refractory GD, antithyroid drugs over 5 years with positive TRAb. The TCR library was made from RNA extracted from PBMCs.

The specimen was peripheral blood mononuclear cells (PBMCs), collected when the disease was refractory, from a patient treated with antithyroid drugs. The chain recombines TRBV6-1 with TRBJ1-5; D not certain. This sequence was found in a female donor with Graves disease. The CDR3 DNA reads TGTGCCAGCAGTCAAGACACTAGCAATCAGCCCCAGCATTTT. It specifies CASSQDTSNQPQHF.